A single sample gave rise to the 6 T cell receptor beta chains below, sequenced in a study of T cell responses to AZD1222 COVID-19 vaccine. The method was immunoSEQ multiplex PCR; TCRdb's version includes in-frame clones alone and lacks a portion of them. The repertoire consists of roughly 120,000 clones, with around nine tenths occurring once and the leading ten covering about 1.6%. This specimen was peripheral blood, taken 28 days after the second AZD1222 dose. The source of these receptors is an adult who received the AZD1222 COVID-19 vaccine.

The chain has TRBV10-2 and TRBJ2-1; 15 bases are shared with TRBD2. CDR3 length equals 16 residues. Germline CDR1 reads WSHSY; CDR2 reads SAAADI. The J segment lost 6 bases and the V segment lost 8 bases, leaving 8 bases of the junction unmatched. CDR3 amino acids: CASWTSGRAVVNEQFF. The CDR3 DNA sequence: TGCGCCAGCTGGACTAGCGGGAGGGCGGTGGTCAATGAGCAGTTCTTC.

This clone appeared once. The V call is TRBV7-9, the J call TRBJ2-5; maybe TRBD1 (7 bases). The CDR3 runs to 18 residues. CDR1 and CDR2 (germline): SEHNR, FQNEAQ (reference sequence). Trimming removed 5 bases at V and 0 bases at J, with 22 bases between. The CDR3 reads CASSPKKGATRNQETQYF. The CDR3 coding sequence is TGTGCCAGCAGCCCGAAGAAGGGGGCGACTAGGAACCAAGAGACCCAGTACTTC.

The CDR3 DNA reads as TGTGCCAGCAGCCCCACACAGAGCTCCTACAATGAGCAGTTCTTC. This codes for CASSPTQSSYNEQFF. This rearrangement joins TRBV5-4 to TRBJ2-1; D call uncertain. CDR1 is SGHNT, CDR2 YYREEE, per germline (reference sequence). CDR3 size: 15 residues. Trimming pared 4 bases from V and 0 bases from J, leaving 11 bases between.

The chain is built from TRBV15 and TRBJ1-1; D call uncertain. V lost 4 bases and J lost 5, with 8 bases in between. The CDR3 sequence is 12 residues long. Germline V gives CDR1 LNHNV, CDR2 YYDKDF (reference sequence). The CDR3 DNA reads TGTGCCACCAGCACAGCGGTAACTGAAGCTTTCTTT. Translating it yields CATSTAVTEAFF.

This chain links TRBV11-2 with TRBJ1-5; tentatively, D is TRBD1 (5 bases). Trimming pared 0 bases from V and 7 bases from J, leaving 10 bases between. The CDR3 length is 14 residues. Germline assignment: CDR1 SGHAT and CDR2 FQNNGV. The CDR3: CASSLEWGGQPQHF. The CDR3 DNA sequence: TGTGCCAGCAGCTTAGAGTGGGGCGGGCAGCCCCAGCATTTT.

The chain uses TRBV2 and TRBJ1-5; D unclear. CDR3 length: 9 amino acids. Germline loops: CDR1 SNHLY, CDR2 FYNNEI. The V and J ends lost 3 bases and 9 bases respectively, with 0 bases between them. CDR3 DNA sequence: TGTGCCAGCAGTGAGCCCCAGCATTTT. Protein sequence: CASSEPQHF.